The 23 T cell receptor beta chains presented below share a single source sample, sequenced in a study of PD-1 blockade in classical Hodgkin lymphoma (TCRdb year 2020). The intended sense of this specimen's time point label: cycle 2 day 1 (C2D1) of nivolumab. Every trial patient had relapsed after autologous stem cell transplantation, and cohorts A, B and C differed in prior brentuximab vedotin exposure. Library preparation employed the immunoSEQ multiplex PCR assay. The source is immuneACCESS, and TCRdb retained only in-frame sequences with V and J called. Part of the clones is not carried over; for the studies checked, unresolved V genes explain less than half of this, and the remainder is unexplained. This sample holds tens of thousands of clones; 71% were observed only once. In total, the top ten clones hold 3.3% of the sample. The starting material was peripheral blood mononuclear cells (PBMCs), obtained before the second cycle of nivolumab. The receptors shown here come from a human donor with classical Hodgkin lymphoma.

This clone has more than one count but fewer than ten. The rearrangement links TRBV5-6 to TRBJ1-1, with D possibly being TRBD1 (5 bases). The CDR3 totals 16 residues. Germline-derived CDR1 and CDR2 are SGHDT and YYEEEE. V was shortened by 2 bases and J by 6 bases, with 20 bases between the two germline ends. Written as DNA, the CDR3 is TGTGCCAGCAGCTTCCTAACTCCGGGCCAGGGATCTGAAGCTTTCTTT. This encodes CASSFLTPGQGSEAFF.

The rearrangement joins TRBV7-8 to TRBJ1-1, with D possibly matching TRBD1 (5 bases). Germline loops: CDR1 SGHVS, CDR2 FQNEAQ. The CDR3 totals 14 residues. Trimming removed 5 bases from V and 1 base from J, with 11 bases in between. The CDR3 reads CASSPRGGNTEAFF. Here the CDR3 DNA reads TGTGCCAGCAGCCCCCGCGGGGGGAACACTGAAGCTTTCTTT. The whole variable domain, remainder taken from reference TRBV7-8 and TRBJ1-1, is GAGVSQSPRYKVAKRGQDVALRCDPISGHVSLFWYQQALGQGPEFLTYFQNEAQLDKSGLPSDRFFAERPEGSVSTLKIQRTQQEDSAVYLCASSPRGGNTEAFFGQGTRLTVV.

The genes are TRBV25-1 and TRBJ1-1; D is uncertain. Trimming cost V 3 bases and J 3 bases, with 5 bases left between them. CDR3 length: 12 amino acids. Germline loops: CDR1 MGHDK, CDR2 SYGVNS. The CDR3 protein is CASSDGYTEAFF. The CDR3 nucleotides are TGTGCCAGCAGTGACGGCTACACTGAAGCTTTCTTT.

This CDR3 reads CASSRSSSYNEQFF. In nucleotides, the CDR3 is TGTGCCAGCAGCCGTTCCTCCTCCTACAATGAGCAGTTCTTC. This chain connects TRBV13 to TRBJ2-1, with D unresolved. V lost 5 bases and J 0 bases, leaving 8 bases between the germline ends. This CDR3 is 14 amino acids long. CDR1 is PRHDT and CDR2 is FYEKMQ in the germline V gene (reference sequence).

This chain connects TRBV7-9 to TRBJ1-3; D uncertain. Germline V gene data show CDR1 as SEHNR and CDR2 as FQNEAQ (reference sequence). The V end was cut by 1 base, the J end by 7 bases, with 5 bases between. The CDR3 sequence is 12 residues long. The CDR3 protein is CASSLEGNTIYF. As DNA, the CDR3 is TGTGCCAGCAGCTTAGAAGGGAACACCATATATTTT.

The table lists this clone with a few counts. This chain connects TRBV9 to TRBJ2-1; TRBD2 agrees at 13 bases. Per the germline V gene, CDR1 is SGDLS and CDR2 is YYNGEE. The trim removed 5 bases at V and 7 bases at J, leaving 9 bases unmatched. This CDR3 contains 16 residues. CDR3 in DNA: TGTGCCAGCAGTGGAAAGACGGGACTAGCGGGAAATGAGCAGTTCTTC. It is translated as CASSGKTGLAGNEQFF.

The chain links TRBV6-5 to TRBJ1-1, with 7 bases matching TRBD1. V shed 10 bases, J shed 4 bases, and the junction held 9 bases outside the gene matches. Looked up from germline, CDR1 is MNHEY and CDR2 is SVGAGI. The CDR3 extends over 13 amino acids. The CDR3 nucleotides are TGTGCCACCCAAGACAGGGCAGGCACTGAAGCTTTCTTT. Translated: CATQDRAGTEAFF.

This clone was observed once. This chain connects TRBV10-3 to TRBJ1-6, with D perhaps TRBD1 (6 bases). This CDR3 spans 16 amino acids. V lost 3 bases, J lost 9 bases, and 18 bases lay in between. Germline assignment: CDR1 ENHRY and CDR2 SYGVKD. CDR3 sequence (DNA): TGTGCCATCAGTGATAAGGGGGGGGTATTGGGTTCACCCCTCCACTTT. This codes for CAISDKGGVLGSPLHF.

The CDR3, as DNA: TGTGCCAGCAGCGCAAACCCGGGACTCAAGGACTACGACGAGCAGTACTTC. Translating it yields CASSANPGLKDYDEQYF. The V call is TRBV14, the J call TRBJ2-7, with D possibly TRBD2 on 6 matching bases. The germline V gene has CDR1 SGHDN and CDR2 FVKESK. The ends were cut back, 5 bases at V and 5 bases at J, with 25 bases in the middle. This CDR3 spans 17 amino acids.

This clone was found once. The chain employs TRBV13 and TRBJ2-7; 7 nucleotides match TRBD1. Per germline, CDR1 PRHDT and CDR2 FYEKMQ (reference sequence). Trimming at V came to 5 bases and at J to 5 bases, leaving 3 bases not matched to a gene. The CDR3 has 12 amino acids. Written as DNA, the CDR3 is TGTGCCAGCAGCCTAACAGGGGACGAGCAGTACTTC. Translating gives CASSLTGDEQYF.

The V call is TRBV10-1, the J call TRBJ1-2; no firm D call. The CDR3 has 14 amino acids. V was shortened by 5 bases and J by 5 bases, with 15 bases between the two germline ends. Germline V gene data show CDR1 as WNHNN and CDR2 as SYGVQD (reference sequence). Written as DNA, the CDR3 is TGCGCCAGCAGTCCCAATGAGGAGAGTTATGGCTACACCTTC. It is translated as CASSPNEESYGYTF.

The chain combines TRBV6-5 with TRBJ2-1; TRBD1 matches 7 bases. Trimming at V came to 4 bases and at J to 8 bases, leaving 14 bases not matched to a gene. Germline V gene data show CDR1 as MNHEY and CDR2 as SVGAGI. This CDR3 is 16 amino acids long. Here the CDR3 DNA reads TGTGCCAGCAGTTCAGGGGGAAGTGAGTCTTTTGATGAGCAGTTCTTC. Its protein is CASSSGGSESFDEQFF.

This chain uses TRBV19 with TRBJ1-5; 7 nucleotides match TRBD1. Germline trimming cut 7 bases from V and 3 bases from J; bases unmatched to any gene: 9. The CDR3 totals 15 residues. Per germline, CDR1 LNHDA and CDR2 SQIVND (reference sequence). The CDR3 DNA follows: TGTGCCAGTACCACTATGGGGACAGACAATCAGCCCCAGCATTTT. Translation gives CASTTMGTDNQPQHF.

This clone is medium-sized within its sample. The chain employs TRBV4-2 and TRBJ2-2; unclear D gene. The CDR3 loop spans 15 amino acids. The germline CDR1 and CDR2 sequences are LGHNA and YNFKEQ. With 0 bases removed from V and 6 bases from J, the gap between germline ends came to 11 bases. CDR3 residues: CASSQEVSRAGELFF. In DNA, the CDR3 is TGTGCCAGCAGCCAAGAGGTATCCCGGGCCGGGGAGCTGTTTTTT.

Only a few counts were recorded for this clone. The genes are TRBV5-6 and TRBJ2-5; 11 bases align to TRBD1. In germline, CDR1 is SGHDT, CDR2 YYEEEE. Trimming cost V 4 bases and J 1 base; bases outside gene matches: 15. CDR3 length equals 19 residues. The DNA for the CDR3 is TGTGCCAGCAGCGTAAGAACAGGGGACAGGGGGTCGTTCCAAGAGACCCAGTACTTC. It translates to CASSVRTGDRGSFQETQYF.

This clone has a handful of counts. J is TRBJ2-1 and V is TRBV7-2; D is unclear. This CDR3 comprises 13 residues. V lost 5 bases and J 0 bases, leaving 5 bases between the germline ends. Germline V lookup: CDR1 SGHTA, CDR2 FQGNSA. The CDR3 protein is CASSESSYNEQFF. The DNA of the CDR3 is TGTGCCAGCAGCGAAAGCTCCTACAATGAGCAGTTCTTC.

The chain couples TRBV19 to TRBJ2-1; 9 positions agree with TRBD2. The germline V gene has CDR1 LNHDA and CDR2 SQIVND (reference sequence). The CDR3 sequence is 16 residues long. V was pared by 3 bases and J by 4 bases, with 7 bases of the junction left unmatched. The CDR3 reads CASSMGAGGQYNEQFF. The CDR3 coding sequence is TGTGCCAGTAGTATGGGAGCGGGGGGCCAATACAATGAGCAGTTCTTC.

The chain carries TRBV28 and TRBJ1-6; 7 bases are a match to TRBD1. The CDR3 is 14 residues long. Germline loops: CDR1 MDHEN, CDR2 SYDVKM. J lost 7 bases, V lost 8 bases, and 8 bases had no gene match. The DNA for the CDR3 is TGTGCCAGCCTAAGCGGACAGGTGAATTCACCCCTCCACTTT. This sequence encodes CASLSGQVNSPLHF.

The gene calls are TRBV27 and TRBJ2-3, with no clear D. Germline CDR1 and CDR2: MNHEY and SMNVEV (reference sequence). V was shortened by 2 bases and J by 1 base, with 4 bases between the two germline ends. The CDR3 is made up of 13 amino acids. CDR3 nucleotides: TGTGCCAGCAGTTTAATAGGCACAGATACGCAGTATTTT. It specifies CASSLIGTDTQYF.

The chain is built from TRBV6-1 and TRBJ1-1; possible D gene TRBD1, 5 bases. Germline-derived CDR1 and CDR2 are MNHNS and SASEGT. The CDR3 extends over 14 amino acids. V was shortened by 8 bases and J by 0 bases, with 13 bases between the two germline ends. The CDR3 nucleotides are TGTGCCAGCTACGAAGGGGCTATGAACACTGAAGCTTTCTTT. The encoded protein is CASYEGAMNTEAFF.

The V gene is TRBV5-6, the J gene TRBJ2-7; the match to TRBD1 covers 9 bases. V dropped 4 bases and J dropped 5; count of bases not matched to a gene: 7. Looked up from germline, CDR1 is SGHDT and CDR2 is YYEEEE. The CDR3 extends over 14 amino acids. The CDR3 is CASSPTGGWDEQYF. The CDR3 nucleotides are TGTGCCAGCAGCCCCACAGGGGGCTGGGACGAGCAGTACTTC.

This chain uses TRBV5-5 with TRBJ1-1; D uncertain. The V and J ends lost 0 bases and 0 bases respectively, with 9 bases between them. This CDR3 has 15 amino acids. The germline V gene has CDR1 SGHKS and CDR2 YYEKEE (reference sequence). As DNA, the CDR3 is TGTGCCAGCAGCTTGGAGCCGGGATTGAACACTGAAGCTTTCTTT. It is translated as CASSLEPGLNTEAFF.

This chain links TRBV7-8 with TRBJ1-2; maybe TRBD1 (5 bases). Germline V gene data show CDR1 as SGHVS and CDR2 as FQNEAQ. With 2 bases removed from V and 7 bases from J, the gap between germline ends came to 11 bases. The CDR3 runs to 13 residues. The DNA for the CDR3 is TGTGCCAGCAGCTTAAGGGGAACGGGTGGCTACACCTTC. This gives the protein CASSLRGTGGYTF.